Presented here are 13 T cell receptor beta chains from one specimen sequenced in a study of long-term antiretroviral therapy in people with HIV. Investigators performed immunoSEQ version v3.0 at survey level. Only in-frame clones appear in the TCRdb table, and some are missing; sequencing was by immunoSEQ multiplex PCR. The sample carries roughly 28,000 clones, roughly 80% recorded once. This specimen consisted of unsorted PBMCs, obtained 0.3 years after starting antiretroviral therapy. The receptors were sampled from a man aged 40-50 years with HIV.

The table lists this clone with a few counts. The chain couples TRBV2 to TRBJ2-7; D call uncertain. Trimming left V 4 bases short and J 6 bases short, with 13 bases between. Germline V CDR1 and CDR2: SNHLY, FYNNEI. The length of the CDR3 is 13 residues. The CDR3 nucleotides read TGTGCCAGCAGTGGCCCCGGAGTGAGCGAGCAGTACTTC. Translated, it gives CASSGPGVSEQYF.

The chain has TRBV7-9 and TRBJ1-4; a possible D gene is TRBD1 (6 bases). V lost 7 bases and J 3 bases, leaving 15 bases between the germline ends. CDR3 length: 15 residues. The germline V gene has CDR1 SEHNR and CDR2 FQNEAQ (reference sequence). The CDR3 is CASKPQGGANEKLFF. The CDR3 DNA sequence: TGTGCCAGCAAACCCCAAGGGGGGGCTAATGAAAAACTGTTTTTT.

The genes are TRBV7-6 and TRBJ2-7; D uncertain. CDR1 is SGHVS and CDR2 is FNYEAQ in the germline V gene. This CDR3 contains 14 residues. With 5 bases removed from V and 2 bases from J, the gap between germline ends came to 13 bases. The CDR3 nucleotides read TGTGCCAGCAGCCCCCGGGCCAGGCCCTACGAGCAGTACTTC. This sequence encodes CASSPRARPYEQYF.

The V and J genes are TRBV19 and TRBJ2-7; 8 bases line up with TRBD1. J lost 5 bases, V lost 6 bases, and 12 bases had no gene match. The CDR3 length is 15 residues. Germline assignment: CDR1 LNHDA and CDR2 SQIVND (reference sequence). CDR3 in amino acids: CASSRNPRGLNEQYF. CDR3 sequence (DNA): TGTGCCAGTAGCCGAAACCCCAGGGGGCTTAACGAGCAGTACTTC.

The V and J genes are TRBV30 and TRBJ2-7; maybe TRBD2 (5 bases). The CDR3 runs to 14 residues. Germline V gives CDR1 GTSNPN, CDR2 SVGIG (reference sequence). V was cut by 4 bases and J by 5 bases, with 18 bases left in between. CDR3 residues: CAWTPGNWRDEQYF. CDR3 in DNA: TGTGCCTGGACCCCGGGAAACTGGCGCGACGAGCAGTACTTC.

The rearrangement links TRBV6-5 to TRBJ2-5; D could derive from TRBD1 or TRBD2 (6 bases each). CDR1 and CDR2 (germline): MNHEY, SVGAGI. Deletions cut 6 bases from V and 0 bases from J, with 8 bases between. The CDR3 spans 13 residues. The CDR3 sequence is CASRGGNQETQYF. The CDR3 DNA sequence: TGTGCCAGCAGAGGGGGGAACCAAGAGACCCAGTACTTC.

This chain connects TRBV18 to TRBJ1-3, with D uncertain. This CDR3 comprises 17 residues. The V and J ends lost 4 bases and 0 bases respectively, with 16 bases between them. Germline CDR1 is KGHSH and CDR2 is LQKENI. Written as DNA, the CDR3 is TGTGCCAGCTCACAGTATACTCTCCGCAGCTCTGGAAACACCATATATTTT. Protein: CASSQYTLRSSGNTIYF.

This clone was seen only once. This rearrangement joins TRBV4-2 to TRBJ1-1; D gene uncertain. V lost 1 base and J 0 bases, leaving 9 bases between the germline ends. CDR1 LGHNA and CDR2 YNFKEQ come from the germline V gene. This CDR3 has 15 residues. As DNA, the CDR3 is TGTGCCAGCAGCCAAGGCCCAGTTCTGAACACTGAAGCTTTCTTT. Encoded protein: CASSQGPVLNTEAFF.

This clone was seen a single time. This sequence joins TRBV28 and TRBJ1-2, with no clear D. The germline V gene has CDR1 MDHEN and CDR2 SYDVKM. Trimming removed 1 base at V and 3 bases at J, with 9 bases between. This CDR3 comprises 14 residues. This CDR3 is CASSLSHSYYGYTF. CDR3 coding DNA: TGTGCCAGCAGTTTATCCCACAGCTACTATGGCTACACCTTC.

This clone was counted once. The chain joins TRBV28 to TRBJ1-2; a weak D match, TRBD1 (5 bases). Germline V gene lookup returns CDR1 MDHEN and CDR2 SYDVKM. The V gene lost 7 bases and the J gene lost 6 bases, with 27 bases spanning the gap. The CDR3 has 17 amino acids. CDR3 amino acids: CASTRAGSPGGFHGYTF. In DNA, the CDR3 is TGTGCCAGCACCAGGGCAGGCAGTCCGGGTGGGTTCCATGGCTACACCTTC.

The chain employs TRBV10-3 and TRBJ2-7; D is perhaps TRBD2 (5 bases). CDR1 is ENHRY, CDR2 SYGVKD, per germline. The CDR3 has 13 amino acids. V was shortened by 3 bases and J by 6 bases, with 12 bases between the two germline ends. The CDR3 here is CAISEVGASEQYF. The CDR3 DNA is TGTGCCATCAGTGAAGTGGGAGCGAGCGAGCAGTACTTC.

The chain carries TRBV6-5 and TRBJ2-5, with D perhaps given as TRBD1 or TRBD2 (6 bases each). Germline CDR1 and CDR2: MNHEY and SVGAGI. The CDR3 consists of 15 residues. The ends were cut back, 2 bases at V and 0 bases at J, with 10 bases in the middle. The CDR3 is CASSYGGGYQETQYF. The CDR3 DNA reads as TGTGCCAGCAGTTACGGAGGGGGTTACCAAGAGACCCAGTACTTC.

V gene TRBV29-1 combines with J gene TRBJ2-2; no clear D. CDR1 and CDR2 (germline): SQVTM, ANQGSEA. This CDR3 has 12 residues. Trimming took off 3 bases at V and 6 bases at J, with 8 bases between the two ends. The chain's CDR3 is CSVEYVSGELFF. The CDR3 DNA reads TGCAGCGTTGAGTATGTGTCCGGGGAGCTGTTTTTT.